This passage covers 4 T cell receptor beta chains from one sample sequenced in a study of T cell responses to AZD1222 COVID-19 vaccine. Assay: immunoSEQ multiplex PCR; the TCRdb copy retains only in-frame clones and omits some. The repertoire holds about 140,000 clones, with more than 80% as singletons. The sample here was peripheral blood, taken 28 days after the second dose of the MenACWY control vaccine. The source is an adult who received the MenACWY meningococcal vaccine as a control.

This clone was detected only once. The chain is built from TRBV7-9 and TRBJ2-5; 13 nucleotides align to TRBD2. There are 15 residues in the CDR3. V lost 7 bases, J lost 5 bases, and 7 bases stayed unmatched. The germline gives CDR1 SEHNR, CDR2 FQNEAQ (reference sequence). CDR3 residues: CASIRTSGSLETQYF. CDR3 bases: TGTGCCAGCATCCGGACTAGCGGGAGTTTGGAGACCCAGTACTTC.

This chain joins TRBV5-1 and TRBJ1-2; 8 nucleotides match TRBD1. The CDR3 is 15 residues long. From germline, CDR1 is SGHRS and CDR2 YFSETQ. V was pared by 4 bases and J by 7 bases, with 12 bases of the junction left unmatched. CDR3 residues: CASSLDGQGPGGYTF. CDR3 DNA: TGCGCCAGCAGCCTAGACGGACAGGGTCCGGGTGGCTACACCTTC.

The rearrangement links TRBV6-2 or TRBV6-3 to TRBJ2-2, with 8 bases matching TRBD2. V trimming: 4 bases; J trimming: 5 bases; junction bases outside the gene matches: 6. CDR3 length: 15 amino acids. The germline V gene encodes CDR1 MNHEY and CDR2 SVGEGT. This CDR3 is CASSSAGGLTGELFF. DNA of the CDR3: TGTGCCAGCAGTTCCGCGGGAGGTTTAACCGGGGAGCTGTTTTTT.

CDR3 residues: CSVEPLSSYNEQFF. The CDR3 nucleotides are TGCAGCGTGGAACCCCTAAGCTCCTACAATGAGCAGTTCTTC. This chain connects TRBV29-1 to TRBJ2-1; D uncertain. This CDR3 has 14 residues. Germline CDR1 is SQVTM and CDR2 is ANQGSEA. Trimming shortened V by 6 bases and J by 0 bases, and 12 bases separated the two germline ends.